This TCR beta chain comes out of a study of human T cells and chemical hapten exposure. Described time point: patch test 2, 6 weeks after DPC sensitization. Treatment denoted: therapeutic diphenylcyclopropenone sensitization with weekly scalp DPC. Germline V gene lookup returns CDR1 SGHNT and CDR2 YYREEE (reference sequence). The V gene end was trimmed by 4 bases and the J gene end by 5 bases; junction bases not matched to a gene: 11. The CDR3 has 16 residues. TCRdb ran MiXCR on the RACE reads and lists one entry per CDR3 protein. The sample includes about 84,000 distinct CDR3 sequences, about 10% of them seen just once.

The receptor comes from a woman between 50 and 59 years old with alopecia areata. Some clones in this sample may be carry-over from other donors' samples. The V and J genes are TRBV5-4 and TRBJ2-2; TRBD2 matches at 7 bases. Sequences were derived from whole blood, sampled in connection with sensitization to the hapten diphenylcyclopropenone (DPC). Written as DNA, the CDR3 is TGTGCCAGCAGCATTGGTGGTACTAGCGATACCGGGGAGCTGTTTTTT. This translates into CASSIGGTSDTGELFF.